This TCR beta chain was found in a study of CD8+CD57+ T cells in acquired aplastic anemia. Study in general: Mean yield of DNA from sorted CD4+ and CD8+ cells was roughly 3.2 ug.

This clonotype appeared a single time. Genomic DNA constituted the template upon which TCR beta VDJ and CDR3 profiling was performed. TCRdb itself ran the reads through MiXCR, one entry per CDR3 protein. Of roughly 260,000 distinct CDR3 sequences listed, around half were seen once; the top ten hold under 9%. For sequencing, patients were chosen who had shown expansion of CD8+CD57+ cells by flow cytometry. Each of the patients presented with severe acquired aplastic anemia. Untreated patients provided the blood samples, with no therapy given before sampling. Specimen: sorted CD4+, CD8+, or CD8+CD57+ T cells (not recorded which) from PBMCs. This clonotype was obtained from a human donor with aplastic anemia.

The DNA of the CDR3 is TGTGCCAGCGGGGAGACAGTCAACTATGGCTACACCTTC. Translation: CASGETVNYGYTF. The V call is TRBV6-2 or TRBV6-3, the J call TRBJ1-2, with a weak D call TRBD1 (5 bases). Germline CDR1 is MNHEY and CDR2 is SVGEGT. The CDR3 has 13 amino acids. V lost 8 bases to trimming and J lost 2 bases, with 12 bases between them.